This record covers a single T cell receptor (delta chain). The record originates from a study of gamma-delta T cells after stem cell transplantation. Unmatched junction bases numbered 12, after V lost 2 bases and J lost 0 bases. Germline V gene data show CDR1 as GEAIGNYY and CDR2 as EKD. CDR3 length: 18 residues. TCRdb re-processed the RT-PCR reads via CATT. The sample has more than 2,000 delta-chain clones; around 40% are singletons. This chain uses TRDV2 with TRDJ1; 9 bases fit TRDD3. The sequencing input was gamma-delta T cells. This receptor was identified in a human donor. It is not recorded whose cells these are; they may come from a transplant donor. In DNA, the CDR3 is TGTGCCTGTGACATCCTGGGGGATGGGAAACTGTACACCGATAAACTCATCTTT. Amino acid sequence: CACDILGDGKLYTDKLIF.